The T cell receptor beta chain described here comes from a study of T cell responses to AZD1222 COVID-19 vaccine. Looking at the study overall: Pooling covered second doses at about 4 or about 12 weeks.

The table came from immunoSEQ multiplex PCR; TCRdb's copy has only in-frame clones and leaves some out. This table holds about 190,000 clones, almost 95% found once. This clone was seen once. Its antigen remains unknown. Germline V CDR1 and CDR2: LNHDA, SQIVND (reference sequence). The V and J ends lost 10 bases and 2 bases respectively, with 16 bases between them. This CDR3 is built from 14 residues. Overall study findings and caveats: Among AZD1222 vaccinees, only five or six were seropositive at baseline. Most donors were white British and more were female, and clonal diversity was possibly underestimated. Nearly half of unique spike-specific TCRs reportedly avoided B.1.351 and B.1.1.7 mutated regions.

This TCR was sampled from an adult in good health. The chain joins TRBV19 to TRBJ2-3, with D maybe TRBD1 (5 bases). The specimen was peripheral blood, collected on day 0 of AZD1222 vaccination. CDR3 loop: CATRQIASTDTQYF. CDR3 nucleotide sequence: TGTGCCACCCGACAGATAGCATCCACAGATACGCAGTATTTT.